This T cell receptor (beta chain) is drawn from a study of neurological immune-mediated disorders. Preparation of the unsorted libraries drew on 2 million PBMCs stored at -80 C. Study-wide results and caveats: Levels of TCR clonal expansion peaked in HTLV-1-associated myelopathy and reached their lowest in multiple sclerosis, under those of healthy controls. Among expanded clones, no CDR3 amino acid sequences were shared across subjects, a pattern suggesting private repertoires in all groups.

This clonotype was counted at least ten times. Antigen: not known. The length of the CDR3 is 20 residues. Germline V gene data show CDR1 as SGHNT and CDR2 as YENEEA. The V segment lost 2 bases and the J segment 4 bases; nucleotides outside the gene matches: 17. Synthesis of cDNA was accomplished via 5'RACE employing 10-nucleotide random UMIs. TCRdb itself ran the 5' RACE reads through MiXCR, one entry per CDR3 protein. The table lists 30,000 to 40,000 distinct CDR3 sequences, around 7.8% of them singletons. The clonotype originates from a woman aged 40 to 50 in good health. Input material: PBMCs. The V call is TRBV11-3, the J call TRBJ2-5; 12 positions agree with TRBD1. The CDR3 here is CASSLSLAGQGASWGETQYF. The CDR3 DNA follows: TGTGCCAGCAGCTTAAGTCTTGCGGGACAGGGGGCTTCGTGGGGAGAGACCCAGTACTTC.